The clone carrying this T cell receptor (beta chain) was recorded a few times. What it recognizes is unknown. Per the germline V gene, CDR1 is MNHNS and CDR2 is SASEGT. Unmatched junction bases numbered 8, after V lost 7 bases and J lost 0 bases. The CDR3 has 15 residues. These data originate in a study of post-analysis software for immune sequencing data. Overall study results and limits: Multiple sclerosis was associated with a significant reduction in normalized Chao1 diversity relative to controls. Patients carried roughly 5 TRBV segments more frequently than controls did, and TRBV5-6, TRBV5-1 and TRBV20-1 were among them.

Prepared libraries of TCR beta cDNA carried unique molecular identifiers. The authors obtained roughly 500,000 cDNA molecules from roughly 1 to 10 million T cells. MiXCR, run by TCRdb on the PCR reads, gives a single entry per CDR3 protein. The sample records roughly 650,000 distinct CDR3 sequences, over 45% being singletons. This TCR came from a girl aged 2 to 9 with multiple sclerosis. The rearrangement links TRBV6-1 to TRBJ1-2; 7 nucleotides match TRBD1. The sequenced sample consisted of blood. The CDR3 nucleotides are TGTGCCAGCACCATTTCGGACAGGTCTAACTATGGCTACACCTTC. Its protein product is CASTISDRSNYGYTF.